A selection of T cell receptor beta chains follows, all from one sample in a study of blood T cells in healthy people across ages. Using its own MiXCR run on the 5' RACE reads, TCRdb lists one record per CDR3 protein. In the table there are 1.5 million to 2 million distinct CDR3 sequences, about 30% of which are singletons. Sequencing was performed on blood. These receptors all stem from a woman aged 25 to 39 in good health. Each CDR3 is given with its conserved first and last residue. A D gene is named only where the DNA matches it firmly. The size field is filled for only some rows; it gives once, few, many or a size class.

D gene,clone size,CDR3 length,J gene,V gene,CDR3 DNA,CDR3 protein
TRBD2,once,14,TRBJ2-5,TRBV2,TGTGCCAGCAGTGACCGGGGGGGCCCAGAGACCCAGTACTTC,CASSDRGGPETQYF
.,.,17,TRBJ2-6,TRBV7-3,TGTGCCAGCAGCCCTCCGGGGCCCTCCTCTGGGGCCAACGTCCTGACTTTC,CASSPPGPSSGANVLTF
.,.,11,TRBJ2-7,TRBV21-1,TGTGCCAGCATCCATTCCTACGAGCAGTACTTC,CASIHSYEQYF
.,few,13,TRBJ2-1,TRBV4-1,TGCGCCAGCAGCCAGGGTCCGAGCCATGAGCAGTTCTTC,CASSQGPSHEQFF
.,many,15,TRBJ2-5,TRBV3-1,TGTGCCAGCAGCCAAGAGTGGTCAGGGTCGGAGACCCAGTACTTC,CASSQEWSGSETQYF
TRBD1,many,15,TRBJ2-7,TRBV12-3/TRBV12-4,TGTGCCAGCAGTGGGACAGGCCTCAGCTCCTACGAGCAGTACTTC,CASSGTGLSSYEQYF
.,many,15,TRBJ2-5,TRBV5-1,TGCGCCAGCAGCTTGACCGTTCTGTCATCTGAGACCCAGTACTTC,CASSLTVLSSETQYF
TRBD1,.,16,TRBJ1-6,TRBV28,TGTGCCAGCAGTACGGGACAGGGGGCGTATAATTCACCCCTCCACTTT,CASSTGQGAYNSPLHF
.,many,17,TRBJ2-3,TRBV7-2,TGTGCCAGCAGCTTAGTGATTCGCAGGCGCGTACCAGATACGCAGTATTTT,CASSLVIRRRVPDTQYF
.,.,11,TRBJ2-5,TRBV10-3,TGCGCCATCAGGGGGGGTGCTGAGCAGTACTTC,CAIRGGAEQYF
.,.,15,TRBJ2-3,TRBV7-2,TGTGCCTCCTTAGCACTCCGCTCTAGCACAGATACGCAGTATTTT,CASLALRSSTDTQYF
.,.,14,TRBJ2-1,TRBV2,TGTGCCAGCATCGGAGGCAGGGGCTACAATGAGCAGTTCTTC,CASIGGRGYNEQFF
.,.,13,TRBJ2-1,TRBV6-2/TRBV6-3,TGTGCCAGCAGTTATCGGGGGCAGGATGAGCAGTTCTTC,CASSYRGQDEQFF
TRBD2,few,13,TRBJ2-1,TRBV10-3,TGTGCCATCAGCGGGGGGGCGGCGGATGAGCAGTTCTTC,CAISGGAADEQFF
.,many,13,TRBJ2-7,TRBV12-3/TRBV12-4,TGTGCCAGCAGTCCCCGGGACGCTTACGAGCAGTACTTC,CASSPRDAYEQYF
.,.,13,TRBJ1-3,TRBV3-1,TGTGCCAGCAGCCAAATGAGGGGAGACACCATATATTTT,CASSQMRGDTIYF
.,.,14,TRBJ2-1,TRBV27,TGTGCCAACATGTGGACCCCCGGAGGGAATGAGCAGTTCTTC,CANMWTPGGNEQFF
.,many,14,TRBJ2-7,TRBV7-6,TGTGCCAGCAGCTCAGCAGGGGCAGTCGACGAGCAGTACTTC,CASSSAGAVDEQYF
TRBD2,few,16,TRBJ2-7,TRBV5-1,TGCGCCAGCAGCCCAAGGGTTTCCGGGACTAGCGGCGAGCAGTACTTC,CASSPRVSGTSGEQYF
.,few,12,TRBJ2-1,TRBV6-6,TGTGCCAGCAGCCACCCCGGACAGGAGCAGTTCTTC,CASSHPGQEQFF
TRBD2,.,15,TRBJ2-1,TRBV2,TGTGCCAGCAGTACTAGCGGGGGGGAATTCAATGAGCAGTTCTTC,CASSTSGGEFNEQFF
TRBD1,.,13,TRBJ2-7,TRBV12-3/TRBV12-4,TGTGCCAGCAGTTTGACAGGGGGCCTCGAGCAGTACTTC,CASSLTGGLEQYF
.,few,16,TRBJ1-5,TRBV7-2,TGTGCCAGCAGCTTAGCGCTTTTCACCGGCAATCAGCCCCAGCATTTT,CASSLALFTGNQPQHF
TRBD1,.,12,TRBJ2-1,TRBV20-1,TGCAGGACAGGACAGGGAGGTCGGGAGCAGTTCTTC,CRTGQGGREQFF
TRBD1,many,14,TRBJ1-2,TRBV29-1,TGCAGCGTTGTCAAGGGGGCCGGAAACTATGGCTACACCTTC,CSVVKGAGNYGYTF
.,many,15,TRBJ2-1,TRBV12-3/TRBV12-4,TGTGCCAGCAGGCGGGACTTGCCTAGGGACAATGAGCAGTTCTTC,CASRRDLPRDNEQFF
.,few,17,TRBJ2-3,TRBV7-2,TGTACCAGCAGGCCCCGAGACCTAGCTCGCCAAGGGGTGACGCAGTATTTT,CTSRPRDLARQGVTQYF
.,many,16,TRBJ2-5,TRBV7-2,TGTGCCAGCAGCAACTGGGACCCTGGGAGGTCAGAGACCCAGTACTTC,CASSNWDPGRSETQYF
TRBD1,.,14,TRBJ2-1,TRBV6-2/TRBV6-3,TGTGCCAGCAGTTACACTGGACAGGGAGGTGAGCAGTTCTTC,CASSYTGQGGEQFF
.,.,14,TRBJ2-7,TRBV27,TGTGCCAGCAGTGCTAGCGACACCTCCTACGAGCAGTACTTC,CASSASDTSYEQYF
TRBD1,many,16,TRBJ2-7,TRBV7-9,TGTGCCAGCAGCTTACCCGACAGGGAGAAGATCTACGAGCAGTACTTC,CASSLPDREKIYEQYF
.,.,12,TRBJ2-1,TRBV29-1,TGCAGCGTCGGAAGTGTCCACAATGAGCAGTTCTTC,CSVGSVHNEQFF
.,.,14,TRBJ2-4,TRBV24-1,TGTGCCACCAGTGAGGGAAACGCCAAAAACATTCAGTACTTC,CATSEGNAKNIQYF
.,few,14,TRBJ2-1,TRBV4-1,TGCGCCAGCAGCCAAATCGGCGAGGGGAATGAGCAGTTCTTC,CASSQIGEGNEQFF
TRBD2,.,20,TRBJ2-5,TRBV10-2,TGCGCCAGCAGTGGTCCCTCTACTAGCGGGACCGCACATTTAAAAGAGACCCAGTACTTC,CASSGPSTSGTAHLKETQYF
.,few,17,TRBJ2-7,TRBV28,TGTGCCAGCAGTCCGAATTCCTGGACAGATCACTCCTACGAGCAGTACTTC,CASSPNSWTDHSYEQYF
TRBD2,few,15,TRBJ2-3,TRBV28,TGTGCCAGCACTTGGAGCGGGAGCCCTATACCTACGCAGTATTTT,CASTWSGSPIPTQYF
.,.,14,TRBJ2-2,TRBV7-7,TGTGCCAGCAGCTTAATCGCGAACACCGGGGAGCTGTTTTTT,CASSLIANTGELFF
.,many,13,TRBJ2-1,TRBV29-1,TGCAGCGCTCGGTCAAACTCCAACGATGAGCAGTTCTTC,CSARSNSNDEQFF
TRBD2,.,16,TRBJ2-1,TRBV7-3,TGTGCCAGCAGCTTAATGGCTAGCGGCCTAACCGGGGAGCAGTTCTTC,CASSLMASGLTGEQFF